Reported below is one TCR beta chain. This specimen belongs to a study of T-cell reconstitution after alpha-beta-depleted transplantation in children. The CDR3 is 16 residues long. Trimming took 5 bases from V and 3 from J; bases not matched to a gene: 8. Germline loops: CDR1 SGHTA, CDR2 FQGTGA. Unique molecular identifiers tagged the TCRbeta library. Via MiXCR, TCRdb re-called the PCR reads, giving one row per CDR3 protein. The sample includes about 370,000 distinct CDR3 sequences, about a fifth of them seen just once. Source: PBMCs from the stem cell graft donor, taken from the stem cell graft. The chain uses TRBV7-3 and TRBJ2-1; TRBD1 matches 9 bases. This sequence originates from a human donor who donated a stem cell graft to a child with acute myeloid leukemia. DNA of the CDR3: TGTGCCAGCAGCCCCACACAGGGGGCAATCTACAATGAGCAGTTCTTC. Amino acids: CASSPTQGAIYNEQFF.